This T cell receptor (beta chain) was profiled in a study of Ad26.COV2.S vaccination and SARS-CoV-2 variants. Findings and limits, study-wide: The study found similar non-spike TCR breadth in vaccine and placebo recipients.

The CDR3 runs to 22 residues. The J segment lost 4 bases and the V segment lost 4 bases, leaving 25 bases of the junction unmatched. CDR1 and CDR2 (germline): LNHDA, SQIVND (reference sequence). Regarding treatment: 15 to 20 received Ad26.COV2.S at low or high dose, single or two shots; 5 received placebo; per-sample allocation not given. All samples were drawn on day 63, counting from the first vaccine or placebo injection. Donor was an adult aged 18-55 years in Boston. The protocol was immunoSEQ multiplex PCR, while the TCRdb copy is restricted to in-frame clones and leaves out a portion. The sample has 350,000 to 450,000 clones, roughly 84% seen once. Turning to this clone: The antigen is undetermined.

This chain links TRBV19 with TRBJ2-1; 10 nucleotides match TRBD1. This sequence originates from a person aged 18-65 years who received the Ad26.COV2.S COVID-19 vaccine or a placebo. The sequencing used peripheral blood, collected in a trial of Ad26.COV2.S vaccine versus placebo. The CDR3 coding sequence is TGTGCCAGTAGTACCGGGACAGGGGTGATCAGTGGATTTGAAATTCGATACAATGAGCAGTTCTTC. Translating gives CASSTGTGVISGFEIRYNEQFF.